Each of the 23 T cell receptor beta chains below was sequenced from the same sample in a study of T cells in Graves' hyperthyroidism and ophthalmopathy. There were TCR beta CDR3 regions amplified from RNA transcripts. The HTBI primer set was used in a first-round RT-PCR of the TCR CDR3. Using its own MiXCR run on the multiplex PCR reads, TCRdb lists one record per CDR3 protein. The sample includes 700,000 to 850,000 distinct CDR3 sequences, about 35% of them seen just once. Sequencing was done on a sample of blood. The receptors were sampled from a woman between 35 and 50 years old with Graves' hyperthyroidism.

This clonotype appeared many times. The chain uses TRBV7-2 and TRBJ1-4; no clear D gene. CDR3 size: 13 residues. CDR1 is SGHTA and CDR2 is FQGNSA in the germline V gene. V lost 5 bases and J lost 8, with 12 bases in between. The CDR3 sequence is CASSTPTGEKLFF. In DNA, the CDR3 is TGTGCCAGCAGCACACCGACGGGGGAAAAACTGTTTTTT.

This clonotype was counted ten times or more. CDR3 loop: CASIRQGGWYEQYF. The CDR3 region has the DNA TGTGCCAGCATCCGACAGGGTGGCTGGTACGAGCAGTACTTC. The chain links TRBV6-6 to TRBJ2-7, with TRBD1 matching over 7 bases. Germline V CDR1 and CDR2: MNHNY, SVGAGI (reference sequence). The ends lost 7 bases at V and 4 bases at J; junction bases unmatched: 10. This CDR3 has 14 amino acids.

This chain links TRBV2 with TRBJ1-5; the D gene is possibly TRBD1 (5 bases). The CDR3 runs to 14 residues. Germline V CDR1 and CDR2: SNHLY, FYNNEI. V lost 3 bases and J lost 4, with 10 bases in between. In DNA, the CDR3 is TGTGCCAGCAGTGAGCCCGGGGGGAATCAGCCCCAGCATTTT. Translation: CASSEPGGNQPQHF.

This clonotype came up many times. This chain uses TRBV29-1 with TRBJ1-1, with TRBD1 matching over 11 bases. The CDR3 spans 14 residues. Germline loops: CDR1 SQVTM, CDR2 ANQGSEA. Losses at the gene ends were 1 base for V and 10 bases for J; bases not matched to a gene: 8. The CDR3 here is CSVEGTGGIRGAFF. CDR3 DNA sequence: TGCAGCGTTGAAGGGACAGGGGGCATCAGGGGAGCTTTCTTT.

The chain is built from TRBV10-3 and TRBJ2-7; 8 bases agree with TRBD1. This CDR3 region has 17 residues. Germline assignment: CDR1 ENHRY and CDR2 SYGVKD. The V and J ends lost 0 bases and 4 bases, in that order; junction bases with no gene match: 11. The CDR3 DNA is TGTGCCATCAGTGAGTCGTCTTCAGGGGGCGATCGGTACGAGCAGTACTTC. Its translation is CAISESSSGGDRYEQYF.

This clonotype was seen a few times. The chain is built from TRBV5-8 and TRBJ1-1; 8 bases align to TRBD1. CDR3 length equals 15 residues. The V gene end was trimmed by 4 bases and the J gene end by 4 bases; junction bases not matched to a gene: 9. Germline CDR1 SGHTS, CDR2 YDEGEE. The CDR3 sequence: CASSPGQGVFTEAFF. The CDR3 DNA sequence: TGTGCCAGCAGCCCCGGACAGGGTGTATTCACTGAAGCTTTCTTT. Variable domain in full (rest from reference TRBV5-8 and TRBJ1-1): EAGVTQSPTHLIKTRGQQATLRCSPISGHTSVYWYQQALGLGLQFLLWYDEGEERNRGNFPPRFSGRQFPNYSSELNVNALELEDSALYLCASSPGQGVFTEAFFGQGTRLTVV.

The V and J genes are TRBV6-1 and TRBJ1-1; TRBD1 is a possible D gene (6 bases). The CDR3 loop spans 15 amino acids. Trimming took 6 bases from V and 4 from J, leaving 18 bases between them. Germline lookup yields CDR1 MNHNS and CDR2 SASEGT. As DNA, the CDR3 is TGTGCCAGCAGAAAACAGGGTAGCCCGAGCACTGAAGCTTTCTTT. Encoded protein: CASRKQGSPSTEAFF.

In this sample, this clonotype turned up a few times. This rearrangement joins TRBV6-5 to TRBJ1-3; D is uncertain. Per the germline V gene, CDR1 is MNHEY and CDR2 is SVGAGI. There are 15 residues in the CDR3. V lost 4 bases, J lost 0 bases, and 10 bases lay in between. CDR3 DNA sequence: TGTGCCAGCAGTTCTGGCCTGCTCTCTGGAAACACCATATATTTT. This encodes CASSSGLLSGNTIYF.

This sequence joins TRBV6-6 and TRBJ1-4, with unresolved D. Germline CDR1 reads MNHNY; CDR2 reads SVGAGI (reference sequence). The CDR3 runs to 13 residues. V lost 0 bases and J lost 7, with 6 bases in between. The CDR3 sequence: CASSYSRFEKLFF. DNA of the CDR3: TGTGCCAGCAGTTACTCTCGGTTTGAAAAACTGTTTTTT.

This clonotype showed up many times. The chain is built from TRBV7-3 and TRBJ1-1, with D hard to call. Germline loops: CDR1 SGHTA, CDR2 FQGTGA. V was cut by 1 base and J by 5 bases, with 11 bases left in between. The CDR3 has 14 amino acids. CDR3: CASSLSRDATEAFF. Written as DNA, the CDR3 is TGTGCCAGCAGCTTAAGTCGGGATGCGACTGAAGCTTTCTTT.

This chain uses TRBV9 with TRBJ2-5; D not certain. With 4 bases removed from V and 5 bases from J, the gap between germline ends came to 9 bases. This CDR3 is 12 amino acids long. From germline, CDR1 is SGDLS and CDR2 YYNGEE. The CDR3 DNA sequence: TGTGCCAGCAGCCAAGAATTGGAGACCCAGTACTTC. Translating it yields CASSQELETQYF.

This clonotype was seen many times. The V gene is TRBV9, the J gene TRBJ1-2; a weak D match, TRBD1 (5 bases). Germline V gene data show CDR1 as SGDLS and CDR2 as YYNGEE. This CDR3 comprises 13 residues. V lost 3 bases, J lost 12 bases, and 18 bases lay in between. CDR3 coding DNA: TGTGCCAGCAGCGGCGGGGGAGCACCCTTTGACACCTTC. Residues: CASSGGGAPFDTF.

This clonotype was counted a single time. The genes are TRBV20-1 and TRBJ1-3; 9 nucleotides agree with TRBD1. CDR1 is DFQATT and CDR2 is SNEGSKA in the germline V gene (reference sequence). J was trimmed by 0 bases and V by 3 bases; bases with no gene match: 12. This CDR3 has 18 residues. In DNA, the CDR3 is TGCAGTGCTAGGAAAAGGACAGGGGCACTGACCTCTGGAAACACCATATATTTT. Translation gives CSARKRTGALTSGNTIYF.

The DNA for the CDR3 is TGTGCCAGCAGGTCCTTAGGCCTTCCGGGAGGGAACTCCTACGAGCAGTACTTC. It yields the protein CASRSLGLPGGNSYEQYF. The chain links TRBV12-3 or TRBV12-4 to TRBJ2-7; 8 bases line up with TRBD2. The CDR3 has 18 amino acids. Trimming removed 6 bases from V and 0 bases from J; junction bases left unmatched: 16.

The chain links TRBV28 to TRBJ1-4; D is possibly TRBD1 (5 bases). The CDR3 runs to 14 residues. The germline V gene encodes CDR1 MDHEN and CDR2 SYDVKM. V lost 2 bases and J lost 5, with 9 bases in between. CDR3 loop: CASSLGGDNEKLFF. CDR3 DNA sequence: TGTGCCAGCAGTTTAGGAGGGGACAATGAAAAACTGTTTTTT.

This clonotype was detected ten times or more. V and J are TRBV7-9 and TRBJ1-1; D is ambiguous. Trimming took off 5 bases at V and 5 bases at J, with 12 bases between the two ends. CDR3 length: 13 residues. CDR1 and CDR2 (germline): SEHNR, FQNEAQ (reference sequence). This CDR3 reads CASSPQELTEAFF. As DNA, the CDR3 is TGTGCCAGCAGCCCTCAAGAGTTGACTGAAGCTTTCTTT.

This clonotype was counted only a few times. The gene calls are TRBV6-2 or TRBV6-3 and TRBJ2-7, with TRBD2 matching 11 bases. This CDR3 region has 13 residues. From germline, CDR1 is MNHEY and CDR2 SVGEGT. The ends lost 6 bases at V and 4 bases at J; junction bases unmatched: 2. The CDR3 reads CASRTSGSYEQYF. The CDR3 nucleotides are TGTGCCAGCAGAACTAGCGGGAGTTACGAGCAGTACTTC.

A word on this clonotype: Sequence at one end of the junction differs from germline and may be a read error. This chain connects TRBV10-3 to TRBJ2-6, with D tentatively TRBD2 (5 bases). The germline CDR1 and CDR2 sequences are ENHRY and SYGVKD. This CDR3 has 18 residues. CDR3 region: CAISEKVLTDSRANVLTF. DNA of the CDR3: TGTGCCATCAGTGAGAAAGTGCTGACGGACTCTAGGGCCAACGTCCTGACTTTC.

This clonotype was recorded at least ten times. V usage is TRBV11-2 and J usage is TRBJ1-2; no reliable D call. This CDR3 has 14 residues. Germline V gene lookup returns CDR1 SGHAT and CDR2 FQNNGV. V lost 3 bases and J 8 bases, leaving 16 bases between the germline ends. For the CDR3, the DNA is TGTGCCAGCAGCTTGGCGCGTCCACGCGGGGGCTACACCTTC. It codes for CASSLARPRGGYTF. The entire variable domain, with the rest obtained from reference TRBV11-2 and TRBJ1-2, is as follows: EAGVAQSPRYKIIEKRQSVAFWCNPISGHATLYWYQQILGQGPKLLIQFQNNGVVDDSQLPKDRFSAERLKGVDSTLKIQPAKLEDSAVYLCASSLARPRGGYTFGSGTRLTVV.

The chain carries TRBV7-6 and TRBJ2-5, with D perhaps assigned TRBD1 or TRBD2 (5 bases each). The J call may be mistaken, given a closer DNA end match to TRBJ2-1. Per germline, CDR1 SGHVS and CDR2 FNYEAQ. The CDR3 sequence is 12 residues long. For the CDR3, the DNA is TGTGCCAGCAGCTTGGGCAGGGACCGGCAGTTCTTC. Translating gives CASSLGRDRQFF.

The chain employs TRBV2 and TRBJ2-3; 10 bases map to TRBD2. Germline V gene data show CDR1 as SNHLY and CDR2 as FYNNEI. V shed 6 bases and J 6 bases; nucleotides not matched to a gene: 3. The CDR3 is made up of 13 amino acids. In DNA, the CDR3 is TGTGCCAGCAGGACTAGCGGGTTGGATACGCAGTATTTT. Translating it yields CASRTSGLDTQYF.

This clonotype was seen only once. J is TRBJ2-5 and V is TRBV24-1; 7 bases map to TRBD2. CDR1 is KGHDR and CDR2 is SFDVKD in the germline V gene. The J segment lost 3 bases and the V segment lost 2 bases, leaving 2 bases of the junction unmatched. The CDR3 sequence is 14 residues long. The CDR3 reads CATSDSSGEETQYF. DNA of the CDR3: TGTGCCACCAGTGATTCCAGCGGGGAAGAGACCCAGTACTTC.

As for this clonotype: The CDR3 does not close with the conserved phenylalanine or tryptophan, likely indicating a read error. This chain connects TRBV12-3 or TRBV12-4 to TRBJ2-7; TRBD1 agrees at 11 bases. J gave up 5 bases and V 8 bases, and 5 bases lay outside the gene matches. This CDR3 has 13 residues. Here the CDR3 reads CASCQDRGHEQYL. The CDR3 region has the DNA TGTGCCAGCTGTCAGGACAGGGGGCACGAGCAGTACCTC.